This is a list of T cell receptor beta chains from one sample in a study of T cells in Graves' hyperthyroidism and ophthalmopathy. MiXCR, applied by TCRdb to the multiplex PCR reads, yields one record per CDR3 protein. The sample yields 530,000 or so distinct CDR3 sequences, approximately 17% seen once. Sample: blood. These receptor sequences come from a woman between 18 and 30 years old with Graves' ophthalmopathy. Both conserved end residues are trimmed from each CDR3. D genes are given only for firm matches.

V	J	D	length	CDR3
TRBV7-3	TRBJ1-6	.	13	ASSLTGQGRSPLH
TRBV5-1	TRBJ2-1	TRBD2	13	ASSLEASGQWEQF
TRBV20-1	TRBJ2-1	TRBD1	11	SARETGGVEQF
TRBV6-1	TRBJ1-6	.	15	ASSEAPRGSYNSPLH
TRBV7-9	TRBJ2-2	.	13	ASSARTVNTGELF
TRBV12-3/TRBV12-4	TRBJ1-1	TRBD1	12	ANSKRTGNTEAF
TRBV20-1	TRBJ2-7	.	11	SARSGDHYEQY
TRBV15	TRBJ2-3	.	14	ATSRDLGVRSDTQY
TRBV28	TRBJ1-3	.	14	ASVRDTVLSGNTIY
TRBV12-3/TRBV12-4	TRBJ1-1	.	13	ASSFASTGPTEAF
TRBV29-1	TRBJ2-1	TRBD2	13	SVHPAGASYNEQF
TRBV20-1	TRBJ2-5	.	10	SVGPSRETQY
TRBV19	TRBJ2-3	TRBD1	13	ASSNQGAPDDTQY
TRBV7-8	TRBJ2-2	.	11	ASSLASRGELF
TRBV12-3/TRBV12-4	TRBJ1-1	.	10	ASSLMRGKAF
TRBV4-1	TRBJ1-5	.	12	ASSQGDSNQPQH
TRBV2	TRBJ1-6	.	11	ASRSGWNSPLH
TRBV28	TRBJ2-6	TRBD1	17	ASSYPLGQPGKGANVLT
TRBV3-1	TRBJ2-7	.	13	ASSTQVTSSYEQY
TRBV9	TRBJ2-1	TRBD2	13	ASSVYSGGPNEQF
TRBV6-1	TRBJ2-1	TRBD2	13	ASNLGLAYYNEQF
TRBV20-1	TRBJ2-7	.	11	SARVSPSYEQY
TRBV28	TRBJ2-7	.	13	ASSLWGGQTYEQY
TRBV28	TRBJ2-5	TRBD2	13	ASSLAGRAVETQY
TRBV6-6	TRBJ2-5	TRBD2	14	ASSYSAGVTQETQY
TRBV5-1	TRBJ1-3	.	15	ASSLWDSRSSGNTIY
TRBV7-9	TRBJ2-5	.	13	ASSLEGLDQETQY
TRBV30	TRBJ1-1	.	10	AWTDFDTEAF
TRBV28	TRBJ1-5	.	14	ASNHLGGESNQPQH
TRBV11-2	TRBJ2-7	.	12	ASSLYREGYEQY
TRBV6-1	TRBJ2-1	.	13	ASSEARFSGDEQF